These 15 T cell receptor beta chains originate from one sample sequenced in a study of CD8 T cells in ankylosing spondylitis. TCRdb ran MiXCR on the 5' RACE reads and lists one entry per CDR3 protein. The table shows 15,000 to 20,000 distinct CDR3 sequences, with roughly 8.2% occurring only once. Source material: blood. The source of these receptors is a male donor with ankylosing spondylitis or in good health (not recorded which).

This clonotype was observed at least ten times. The rearrangement links TRBV12-3 or TRBV12-4 to TRBJ1-5; D not resolved. The CDR3 extends over 16 amino acids. V lost 1 base and J lost 3, with 13 bases in between. CDR3 in DNA: TGTGCCAGCAGTTTAGTAAGTGTTATTGACAATCAGCCCCAGCATTTT. Its protein product is CASSLVSVIDNQPQHF.

This clonotype was observed many times. V gene TRBV6-2 or TRBV6-3 combines with J gene TRBJ2-7; TRBD1 might be the D (5 bases). The ends were cut back, 4 bases at V and 2 bases at J, with 12 bases in the middle. Germline lookup yields CDR1 MNHEY and CDR2 SVGEGT. This CDR3 region has 14 residues. Here the CDR3 DNA reads TGTGCCAGCAGTTTGGAAGGGGTAACCTACGAGCAGTACTTC. This gives the protein CASSLEGVTYEQYF.

This clonotype was recorded at least ten times. The rearrangement uses TRBV12-3 or TRBV12-4 and TRBJ2-2; possibly TRBD2 for D (5 bases). V was shortened by 6 bases and J by 0 bases, with 11 bases between the two germline ends. The CDR3 has 15 residues. CDR3 sequence: CASRRTGSNTGELFF. The CDR3 coding sequence is TGTGCCAGCAGGAGGACTGGTTCGAACACCGGGGAGCTGTTTTTT.

This clonotype was observed at least ten times. V usage is TRBV28 and J usage is TRBJ1-3; 7 bases are shared with TRBD1. The length of the CDR3 is 14 residues. CDR1 and CDR2 (germline): MDHEN, SYDVKM. The J segment lost 0 bases and the V segment lost 5 bases, leaving 1 base of the junction unmatched. The CDR3 spells CASSRDSSGNTIYF. CDR3 sequence (DNA): TGTGCCAGCAGTCGGGACAGCTCTGGAAACACCATATATTTT.

This clonotype was found many times. The rearrangement uses TRBV12-3 or TRBV12-4 and TRBJ2-1; D is undetermined. V was pared by 8 bases and J by 9 bases, with 17 bases between. This CDR3 is built from 13 residues. The CDR3 nucleotides read TGTGCCAGCTGGGCTAGGGCGTTAGGTGAGCAGTTCTTC. It encodes CASWARALGEQFF.

The chain recombines TRBV4-1 with TRBJ1-4; D uncertain. The germline V and J ends were trimmed by 1 base and 4 bases, with 16 bases remaining between them. The CDR3 is made up of 17 amino acids. From germline, CDR1 is MGHRA and CDR2 YSYEKL. The CDR3 bases are TGCGCCAGCAGCCAAGTATCAAAAGGGAGCCTTAATGAAAAACTGTTTTTT. It encodes CASSQVSKGSLNEKLFF.

Ten or more counts support this clonotype. The chain links TRBV7-2 to TRBJ1-1; 9 bases are a match to TRBD1. CDR1 is SGHTA and CDR2 is FQGNSA in the germline V gene. CDR3 length: 15 residues. V lost 5 bases, J lost 0 bases, and 4 bases stayed unmatched. In DNA, the CDR3 is TGTGCCAGCAGCCTGACAGGGGGAATGAACACTGAAGCTTTCTTT. It translates to CASSLTGGMNTEAFF.

This clonotype was counted many times. The genes are TRBV7-2 and TRBJ2-3; a weak D match, TRBD2 (6 bases). Looked up from germline, CDR1 is SGHTA and CDR2 is FQGNSA. This CDR3 comprises 11 residues. V was clipped by 8 bases and J by 4 bases, with 7 bases between them. The CDR3 bases are TGTGCCAGCTGGGGGGCAGATACGCAGTATTTT. Amino acid sequence: CASWGADTQYF.

This clonotype came up many times. This sequence joins TRBV7-9 and TRBJ2-3, with a tentative D call TRBD2 (5 bases). Looked up from germline, CDR1 is SEHNR and CDR2 is FQNEAQ (reference sequence). The CDR3 runs 16 residues. V lost 5 bases and J 1 base, leaving 16 bases between the germline ends. This CDR3 reads CASSNNERFGTDTQYF. In DNA, the CDR3 is TGTGCCAGCAGCAACAACGAGCGGTTCGGCACAGATACGCAGTATTTT. The complete variable domain, with remaining parts taken from reference TRBV7-9 and TRBJ2-3, reads DTGVSQNPRHKITKRGQNVTFRCDPISEHNRLYWYRQTLGQGPEFLTYFQNEAQLEKSRLLSDRFSAERPKGSFSTLEIQRTEQGDSAMYLCASSNNERFGTDTQYFGPGTRLTVL.

In its sample, this clonotype was seen many times. The J gene is TRBJ2-7, the V gene TRBV4-3; possible D gene TRBD2, 5 bases. Germline V gene data show CDR1 as LGHNA and CDR2 as YSLEER. The length of the CDR3 is 16 residues. The ends were cut back, 3 bases at V and 3 bases at J, with 18 bases in the middle. CDR3 sequence reads: CASSHGVASAHYEQYF. Here the CDR3 DNA reads TGCGCCAGCAGCCACGGGGTGGCTTCTGCTCACTACGAGCAGTACTTC.

This clonotype has just a few counts. J is TRBJ1-1 and V is TRBV28; no firm D call. The CDR3 sequence is 10 residues long. Deletions cut 6 bases from V and 8 bases from J, with 7 bases between. The germline gives CDR1 MDHEN, CDR2 SYDVKM. The CDR3 bases are TGTGCCAGCAGCACAGTGGAAGCTTTCTTT. This codes for CASSTVEAFF.

With respect to this clonotype: A much larger clone sits a single nucleotide away, making a read error possible. The V gene is TRBV29-1, the J gene TRBJ2-2; 11 bases are shared with TRBD2. The CDR3 length is 14 residues. The germline V gene encodes CDR1 SQVTM and CDR2 ANQGSEA. The J segment lost 2 bases and the V segment lost 8 bases, leaving 4 bases of the junction unmatched. In DNA form, the CDR3 reads TGCAGCACCGGGACTAGCGGTAACACCGGGGAGCTGTTTTTT. Translated: CSTGTSGNTGELFF.

This clonotype is judged medium-sized. V gene TRBV24-1 combines with J gene TRBJ2-1, with 9 bases aligning to TRBD1. The junction had 7 bases not matched to a gene; V was cut back by 1 base and J by 7 bases. This CDR3 spans 16 amino acids. Germline-derived CDR1 and CDR2 are KGHDR and SFDVKD. CDR3 sequence reads: CATSDFPRTGENEQFF. The DNA for the CDR3 is TGTGCCACCAGTGATTTCCCCAGGACAGGGGAGAATGAGCAGTTCTTC.

This clonotype was seen more than once but under ten times. The rearrangement links TRBV5-4 to TRBJ2-7; D is uncertain. Trimming took 3 bases from V and 6 from J, leaving 13 bases between them. CDR1 SGHNT and CDR2 YYREEE come from the germline V gene (reference sequence). The CDR3 contains 13 residues. The CDR3 sequence is CASSSTPEFEQYF. CDR3 DNA: TGTGCCAGCAGCTCTACACCAGAATTCGAGCAGTACTTC.

The V gene is TRBV28, the J gene TRBJ1-5, with TRBD1 matching over 9 bases. This CDR3 is built from 14 residues. V trimming: 5 bases; J trimming: 6 bases; junction bases outside the gene matches: 5. Germline V gives CDR1 MDHEN, CDR2 SYDVKM. The CDR3 bases are TGTGCCAGCAGTCTCGGACAGGGGAGTCAGCCCCAGCATTTT. This gives the protein CASSLGQGSQPQHF.